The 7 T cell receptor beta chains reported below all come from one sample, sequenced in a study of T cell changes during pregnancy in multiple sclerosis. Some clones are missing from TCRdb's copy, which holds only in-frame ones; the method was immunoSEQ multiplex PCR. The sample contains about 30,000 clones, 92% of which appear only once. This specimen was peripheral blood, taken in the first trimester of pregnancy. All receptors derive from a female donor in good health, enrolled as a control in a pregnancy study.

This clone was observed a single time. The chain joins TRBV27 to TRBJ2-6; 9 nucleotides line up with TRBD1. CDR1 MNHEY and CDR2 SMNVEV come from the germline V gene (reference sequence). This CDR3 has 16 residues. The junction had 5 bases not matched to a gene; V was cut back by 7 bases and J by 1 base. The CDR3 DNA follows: TGTGCCAGCACCCAGACAGGGGGATCTGGGGCCAACGTCCTGACTTTC. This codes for CASTQTGGSGANVLTF.

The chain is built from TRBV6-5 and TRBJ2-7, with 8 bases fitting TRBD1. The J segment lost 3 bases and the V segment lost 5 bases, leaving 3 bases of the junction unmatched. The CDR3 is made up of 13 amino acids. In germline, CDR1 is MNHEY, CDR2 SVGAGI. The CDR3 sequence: CASSPDRGYEQYF. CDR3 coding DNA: TGTGCCAGCAGTCCAGACAGGGGCTACGAGCAGTACTTC.

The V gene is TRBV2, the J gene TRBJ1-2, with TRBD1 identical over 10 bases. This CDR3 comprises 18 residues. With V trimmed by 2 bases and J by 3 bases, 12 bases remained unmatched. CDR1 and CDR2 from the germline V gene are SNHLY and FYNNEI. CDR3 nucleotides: TGTGCCAGCAGTGAAAGTAACCGACAGGGGGCGCAGGACTATGGCTACACCTTC. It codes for CASSESNRQGAQDYGYTF.

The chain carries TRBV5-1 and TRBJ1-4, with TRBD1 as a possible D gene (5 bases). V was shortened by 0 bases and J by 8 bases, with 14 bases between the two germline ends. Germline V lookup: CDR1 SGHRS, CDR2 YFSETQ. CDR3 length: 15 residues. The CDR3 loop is CASSLVGRVEEKLFF. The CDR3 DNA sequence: TGCGCCAGCAGCTTGGTAGGCAGGGTGGAGGAAAAACTGTTTTTT.

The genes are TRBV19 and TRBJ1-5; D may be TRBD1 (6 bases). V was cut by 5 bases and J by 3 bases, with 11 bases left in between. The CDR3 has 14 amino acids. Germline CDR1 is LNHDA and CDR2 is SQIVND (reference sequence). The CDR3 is CASSVRDTNQPQHF. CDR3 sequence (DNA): TGTGCCAGTAGTGTCCGGGACACCAATCAGCCCCAGCATTTT.

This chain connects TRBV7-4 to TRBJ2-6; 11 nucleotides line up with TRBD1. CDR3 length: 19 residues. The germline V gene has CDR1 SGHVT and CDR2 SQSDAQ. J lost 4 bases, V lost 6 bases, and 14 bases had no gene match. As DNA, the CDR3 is TGTGCCAGCAGGAGAGGAGGGGACAGGGGGACGAGGGGGGCCAACGTCCTGACTTTC. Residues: CASRRGGDRGTRGANVLTF.

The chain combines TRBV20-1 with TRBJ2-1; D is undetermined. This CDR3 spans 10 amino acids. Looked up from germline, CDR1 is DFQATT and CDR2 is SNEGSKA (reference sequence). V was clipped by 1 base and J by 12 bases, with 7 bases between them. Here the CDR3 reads CSARVDRQFF. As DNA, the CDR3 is TGCAGTGCTAGAGTAGATCGGCAGTTCTTC.